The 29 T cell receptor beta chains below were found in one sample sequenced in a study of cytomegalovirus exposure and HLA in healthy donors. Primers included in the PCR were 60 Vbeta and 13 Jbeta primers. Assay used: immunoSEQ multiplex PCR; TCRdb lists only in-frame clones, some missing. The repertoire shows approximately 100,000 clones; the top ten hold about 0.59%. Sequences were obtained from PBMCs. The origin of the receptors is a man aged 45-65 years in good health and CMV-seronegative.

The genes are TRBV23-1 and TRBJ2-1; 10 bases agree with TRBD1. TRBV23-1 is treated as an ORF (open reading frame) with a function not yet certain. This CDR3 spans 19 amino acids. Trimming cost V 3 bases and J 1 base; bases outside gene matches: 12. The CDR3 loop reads CASSQESTPGQGSYNEQFF. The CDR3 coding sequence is TGCGCCAGCAGTCAGGAATCTACCCCGGGACAGGGGTCCTACAATGAGCAGTTCTTC.

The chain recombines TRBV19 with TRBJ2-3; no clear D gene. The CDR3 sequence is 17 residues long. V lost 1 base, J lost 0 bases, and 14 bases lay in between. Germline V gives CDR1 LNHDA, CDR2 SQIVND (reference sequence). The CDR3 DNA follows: TGTGCCAGTAGTATAGTGAAGTTGAGGTCTAGCACAGATACGCAGTATTTT. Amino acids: CASSIVKLRSSTDTQYF.

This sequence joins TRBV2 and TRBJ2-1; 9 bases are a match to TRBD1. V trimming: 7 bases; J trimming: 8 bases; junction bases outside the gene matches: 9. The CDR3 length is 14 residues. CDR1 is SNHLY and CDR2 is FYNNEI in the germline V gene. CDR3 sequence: CASNSDRGDDEQFF. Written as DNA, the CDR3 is TGTGCCAGCAATTCGGACAGGGGCGACGATGAGCAGTTCTTC.

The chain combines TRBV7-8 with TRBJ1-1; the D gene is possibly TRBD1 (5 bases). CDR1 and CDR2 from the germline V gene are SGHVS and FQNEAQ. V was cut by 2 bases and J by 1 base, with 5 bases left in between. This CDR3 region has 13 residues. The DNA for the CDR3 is TGTGCCAGCAGCTTAACAGGGAACACTGAAGCTTTCTTT. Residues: CASSLTGNTEAFF. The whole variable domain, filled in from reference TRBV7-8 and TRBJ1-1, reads GAGVSQSPRYKVAKRGQDVALRCDPISGHVSLFWYQQALGQGPEFLTYFQNEAQLDKSGLPSDRFFAERPEGSVSTLKIQRTQQEDSAVYLCASSLTGNTEAFFGQGTRLTVV.

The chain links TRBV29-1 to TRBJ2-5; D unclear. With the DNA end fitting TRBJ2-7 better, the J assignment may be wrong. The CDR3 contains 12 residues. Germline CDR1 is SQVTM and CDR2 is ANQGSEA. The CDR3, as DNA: TGCAGCGTTGAGGGCAGATCCTACGAGCAGTACTTC. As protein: CSVEGRSYEQYF.

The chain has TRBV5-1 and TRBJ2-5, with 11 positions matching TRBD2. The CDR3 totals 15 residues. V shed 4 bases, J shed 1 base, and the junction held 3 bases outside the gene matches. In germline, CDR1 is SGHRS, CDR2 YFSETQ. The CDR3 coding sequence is TGCGCCAGCAGCCAGGGACTAGCGGCCCAAGAGACCCAGTACTTC. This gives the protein CASSQGLAAQETQYF.

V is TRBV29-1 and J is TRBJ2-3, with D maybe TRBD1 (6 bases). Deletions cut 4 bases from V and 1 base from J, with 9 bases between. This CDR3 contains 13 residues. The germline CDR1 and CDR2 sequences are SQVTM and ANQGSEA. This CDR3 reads CSVGAGGTDTQYF. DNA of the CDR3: TGCAGCGTTGGGGCAGGGGGCACAGATACGCAGTATTTT.

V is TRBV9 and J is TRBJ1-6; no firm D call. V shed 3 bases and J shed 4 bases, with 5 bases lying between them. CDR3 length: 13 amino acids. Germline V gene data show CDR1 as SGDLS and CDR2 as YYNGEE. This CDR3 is CASSGPYNSPLHF. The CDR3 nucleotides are TGTGCCAGCAGCGGGCCTTATAATTCACCCCTCCACTTT. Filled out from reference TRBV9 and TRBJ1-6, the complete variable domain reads DSGVTQTPKHLITATGQRVTLRCSPRSGDLSVYWYQQSLDQGLQFLIQYYNGEERAKGNILERFSAQQFPDLHSELNLSSLELGDSALYFCASSGPYNSPLHFGNGTRLTVT.

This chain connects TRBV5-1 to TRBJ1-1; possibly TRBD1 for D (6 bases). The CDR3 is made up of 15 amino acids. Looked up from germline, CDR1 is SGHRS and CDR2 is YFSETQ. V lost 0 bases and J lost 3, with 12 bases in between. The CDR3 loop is CASSLEQGPYTEAFF. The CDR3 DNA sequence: TGCGCCAGCAGCTTGGAGCAGGGGCCGTACACTGAAGCTTTCTTT.

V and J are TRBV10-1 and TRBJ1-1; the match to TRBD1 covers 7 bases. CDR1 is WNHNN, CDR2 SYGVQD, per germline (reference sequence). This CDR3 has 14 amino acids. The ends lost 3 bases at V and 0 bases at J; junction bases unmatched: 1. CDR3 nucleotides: TGCGCCAGCAGTGACAGGGGGATGAACACTGAAGCTTTCTTT. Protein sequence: CASSDRGMNTEAFF.

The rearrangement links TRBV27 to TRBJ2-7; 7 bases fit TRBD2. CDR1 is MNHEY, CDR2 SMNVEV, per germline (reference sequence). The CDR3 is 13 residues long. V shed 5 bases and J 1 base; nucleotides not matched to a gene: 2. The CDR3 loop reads CASSRTSSYEQYF. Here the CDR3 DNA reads TGTGCCAGCAGTCGGACTAGTTCCTACGAGCAGTACTTC.

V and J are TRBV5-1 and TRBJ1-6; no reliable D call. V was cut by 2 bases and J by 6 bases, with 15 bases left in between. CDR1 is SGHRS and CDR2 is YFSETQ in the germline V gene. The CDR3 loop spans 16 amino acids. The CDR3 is CASSLSPGISNSPLHF. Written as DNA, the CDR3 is TGCGCCAGCAGCTTATCGCCCGGGATTAGTAATTCACCCCTCCACTTT.

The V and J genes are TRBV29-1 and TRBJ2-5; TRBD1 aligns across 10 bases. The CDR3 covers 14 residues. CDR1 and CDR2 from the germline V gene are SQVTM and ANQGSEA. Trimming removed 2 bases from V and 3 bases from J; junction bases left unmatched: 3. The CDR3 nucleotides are TGCAGCGTTGAACAGGGACAGGGGAAAGAGACCCAGTACTTC. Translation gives CSVEQGQGKETQYF.

Written as DNA, the CDR3 is TGCGCCAGCAGCCAAGTCCCGGAGAAGAACACTGAAGCTTTCTTT. Protein product: CASSQVPEKNTEAFF. This chain uses TRBV4-3 with TRBJ1-1; D is ambiguous. The V gene lost 1 base and the J gene lost 1 base, with 10 bases spanning the gap. The CDR3 covers 15 residues. Germline loops: CDR1 LGHNA, CDR2 YSLEER.

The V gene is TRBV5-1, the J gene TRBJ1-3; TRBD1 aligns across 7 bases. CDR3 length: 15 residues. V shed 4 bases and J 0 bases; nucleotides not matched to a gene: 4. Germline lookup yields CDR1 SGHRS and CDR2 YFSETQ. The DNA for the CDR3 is TGCGCCAGCAGCCGTACAGGGGACTCTGGAAACACCATATATTTT. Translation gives CASSRTGDSGNTIYF.

The CDR3 loop is CASSLAAGGNEKLFF. The CDR3 DNA is TGTGCCAGCAGCTTGGCCGCAGGGGGTAATGAAAAACTGTTTTTT. V and J are TRBV5-6 and TRBJ1-4; 7 nucleotides match TRBD1. The J segment lost 4 bases and the V segment lost 0 bases, leaving 3 bases of the junction unmatched. The CDR3 consists of 15 residues. CDR1 and CDR2 from the germline V gene are SGHDT and YYEEEE.

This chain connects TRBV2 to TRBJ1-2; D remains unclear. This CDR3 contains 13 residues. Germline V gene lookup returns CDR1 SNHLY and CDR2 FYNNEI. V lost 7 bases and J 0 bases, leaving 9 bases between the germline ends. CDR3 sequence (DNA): TGTGCCAGCACTCGCACAGCTAACTATGGCTACACCTTC. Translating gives CASTRTANYGYTF.

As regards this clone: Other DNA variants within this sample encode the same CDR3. CDR3 residues: CASSPELTDNYGYTF. In DNA, the CDR3 is TGTGCCAGCTCACCGGAATTGACAGATAACTATGGCTACACCTTC. The rearrangement joins TRBV18 to TRBJ1-2; a weak D match, TRBD1 (5 bases). With 3 bases removed from V and 1 base from J, the gap between germline ends came to 12 bases. CDR1 and CDR2 from the germline V gene are KGHSH and LQKENI. The CDR3 is made up of 15 amino acids.

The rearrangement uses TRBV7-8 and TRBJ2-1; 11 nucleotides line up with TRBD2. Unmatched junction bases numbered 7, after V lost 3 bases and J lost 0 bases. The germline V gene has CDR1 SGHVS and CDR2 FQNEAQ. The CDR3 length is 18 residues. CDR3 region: CASSFGLAGESSYNEQFF. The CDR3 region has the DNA TGTGCCAGCAGCTTTGGACTAGCGGGTGAGAGCTCCTACAATGAGCAGTTCTTC.

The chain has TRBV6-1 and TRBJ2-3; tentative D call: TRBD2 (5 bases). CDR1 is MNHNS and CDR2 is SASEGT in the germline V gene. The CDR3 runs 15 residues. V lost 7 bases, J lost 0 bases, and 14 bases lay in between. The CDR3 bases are TGTGCCAGCACCCTGGTACGAGGGAGCACAGATACGCAGTATTTT. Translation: CASTLVRGSTDTQYF.

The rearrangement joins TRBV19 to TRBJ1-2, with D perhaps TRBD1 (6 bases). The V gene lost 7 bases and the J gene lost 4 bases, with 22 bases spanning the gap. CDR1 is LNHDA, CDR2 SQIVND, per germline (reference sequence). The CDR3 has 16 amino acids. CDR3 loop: CASTDRDIIVSYGYTF. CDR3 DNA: TGTGCCAGTACCGACCGGGACATCATTGTCAGCTATGGCTACACCTTC.

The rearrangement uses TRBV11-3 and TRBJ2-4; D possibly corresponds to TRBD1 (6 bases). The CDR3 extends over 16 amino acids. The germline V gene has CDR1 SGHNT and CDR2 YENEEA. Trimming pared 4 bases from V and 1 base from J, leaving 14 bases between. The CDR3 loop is CASSSRGSGAKNIQYF. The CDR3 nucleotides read TGTGCCAGCAGCTCCAGGGGAAGTGGGGCCAAAAACATTCAGTACTTC. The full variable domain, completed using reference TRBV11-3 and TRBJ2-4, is EAGVVQSPRYKIIEKKQPVAFWCNPISGHNTLYWYLQNLGQGPELLIRYENEEAVDDSQLPKDRFSAERLKGVDSTLKIQPAELGDSAVYLCASSSRGSGAKNIQYFGAGTRLSVL.

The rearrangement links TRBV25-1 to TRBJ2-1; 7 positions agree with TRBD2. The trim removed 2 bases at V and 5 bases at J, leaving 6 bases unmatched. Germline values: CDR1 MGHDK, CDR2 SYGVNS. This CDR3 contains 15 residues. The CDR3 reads CASSELGGGNNEQFF. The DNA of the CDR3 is TGTGCCAGCAGTGAACTGGGGGGGGGAAACAATGAGCAGTTCTTC.

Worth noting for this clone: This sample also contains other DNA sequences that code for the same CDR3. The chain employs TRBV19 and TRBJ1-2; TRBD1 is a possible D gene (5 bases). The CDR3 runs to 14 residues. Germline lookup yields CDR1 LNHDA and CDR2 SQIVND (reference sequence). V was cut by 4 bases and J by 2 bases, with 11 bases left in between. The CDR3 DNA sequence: TGTGCCAGTAGTACATCGACAGCAAACTATGGCTACACCTTC. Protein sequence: CASSTSTANYGYTF.

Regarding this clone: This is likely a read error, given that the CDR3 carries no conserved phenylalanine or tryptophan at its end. The CDR3 protein is CASSLGPAGQSNSPLHL. Written as DNA, the CDR3 is TGCGCCAGCAGCTTGGGGCCGGCGGGACAGTCTAATTCACCCCTCCACCTT. The chain joins TRBV5-1 to TRBJ1-6, with 7 positions matching TRBD1. The V gene's germline CDR1 is SGHRS and CDR2 YFSETQ. V lost 0 bases and J lost 6; bases outside the gene matches: 9. The CDR3 has 17 amino acids.

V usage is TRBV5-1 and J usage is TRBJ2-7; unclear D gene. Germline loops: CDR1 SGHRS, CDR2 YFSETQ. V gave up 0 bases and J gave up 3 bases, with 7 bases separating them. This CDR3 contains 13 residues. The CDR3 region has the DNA TGCGCCAGCAGCTTGGCCATCAGCTACGAGCAGTACTTC. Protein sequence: CASSLAISYEQYF.

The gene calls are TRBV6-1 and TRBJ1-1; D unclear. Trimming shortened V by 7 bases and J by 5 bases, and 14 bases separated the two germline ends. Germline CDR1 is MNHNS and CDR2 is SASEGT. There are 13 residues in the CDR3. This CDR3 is CASTSQRGTEAFF. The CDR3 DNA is TGTGCCAGCACCTCCCAGCGGGGAACTGAAGCTTTCTTT.

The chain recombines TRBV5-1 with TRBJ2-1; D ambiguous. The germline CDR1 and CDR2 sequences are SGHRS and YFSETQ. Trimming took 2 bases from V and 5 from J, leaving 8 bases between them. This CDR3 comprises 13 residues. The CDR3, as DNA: TGCGCCAGCAGCTTAGGAGCTGACAATGAGCAGTTCTTC. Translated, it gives CASSLGADNEQFF.

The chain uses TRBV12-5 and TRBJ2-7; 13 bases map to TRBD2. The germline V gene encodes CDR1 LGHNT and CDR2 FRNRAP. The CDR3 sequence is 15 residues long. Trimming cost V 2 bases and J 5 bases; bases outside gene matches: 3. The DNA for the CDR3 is TGTGCTAGTGGTTTGAAGACTAGCGGGAGGAACGAGCAGTACTTC. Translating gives CASGLKTSGRNEQYF.